This TCR beta chain was observed in a study of PD-L1 blockade in urothelial cancer listed by TCRdb under 2017. Context from the whole study: Every patient began therapy in the mid-2010s and was given atezolizumab 1,200 mg intravenously every 3 weeks. About nine tenths of the roughly 29 patients were males with bladder-origin urothelial cancer, and about 65% of the roughly 30 reported a prior smoking history. Patients had an ECOG performance status of 0 or 1 and had received between 0 and 3 prior chemotherapy regimens. Blood samples were analyzed at 3 weeks after treatment start (second dose) and at 6 weeks after treatment start. Blood samples yielded a median of about 150,000 T cells and 65,000 to 95,000 unique TCRs, with median clonality around 0.083. An exploratory multi-omic analysis was conducted of the somatic, immune and clinical correlates of response to PD-L1 blockade with atezolizumab in urothelial cancer. TCR sequencing covered pretreatment tumor samples and matched, serially collected peripheral blood taken before and after atezolizumab treatment. Durable clinical benefit was defined as progression-free survival longer than 6 months, and TCR features were also tested against progression-free and overall survival. Whole exome sequencing and RNA sequencing of pretreatment tumors were performed alongside TCR sequencing in the same patients. Some ten patients reached durable clinical benefit, while 20 patients did not. Under 30 patients had pretreatment blood TCR-seq, about 24 had at least one posttreatment blood collection, and about 24 had tumor TCR-seq.

Comment on this clone: Its antigen has not been determined. It has no much larger one-base neighbor in the sample; base qualities were not kept.

The CDR3 numbers 15 residues from cysteine through phenylalanine. Only the CDR3 portion is preserved as DNA: 45 bases, with reading frame beginning at the first base. From the germline V gene (reference sequence), CDR1 is SEHNR and CDR2 is FQNEAQ. V is cut by 0 bases and J by 5 bases, and the space between the germline ends is 14 bases. Overall results and qualifications from the work: Because the sample size was small (n ≈ 30) and many exploratory analyses were performed, the results are intended to be hypothesis-generating. A pretreatment peripheral blood TCR clonality below the median was linked to improved progression-free and overall survival. Greater expansion of tumor-associated TCR clones in peripheral blood 3 weeks after the start of treatment was observed in patients with durable benefit (n of about 21, p = 0.022).

Synthetic TCR analog templates were spiked into each PCR to estimate absolute template abundance from read counts. The immunoSEQ assay was used to amplify TCRbeta CDR3 regions from genomic DNA with bias-controlled V and J gene primers. Sequencing of rearranged TCRbeta segments was done at approximately 20X coverage. Turning to the authors' computational methods: Sequencing errors were corrected by clustering and CDR3s were annotated against IMGT to assign V, D and J genes. Out-of-frame and stop-codon sequences were excluded, and only productive TCRbeta rearrangements were used in downstream analyses. Clonality was calculated as one minus the Shannon entropy normalized by the log of the number of unique productive sequences. Fisher's exact test with Benjamini-Hochberg correction, at a threshold of adjusted p below 0.01, was used to find clones that differed between time points or between blood and tumor. TCRdb obtained this table from immuneACCESS and retained in-frame rearrangements with V and J assigned. These tables miss some clones; where compared with another copy, unresolved V genes account for less than half of the shortfall, and the remainder is unexplained. D and trimming were read from the DNA, whereas the V and J calls and clone size are those reported in that table. Within this sample are about 72,000 clones, with 75% to 90% of them counted one time only. Jointly, the top ten make up approximately 15% of the sample.

The meaning of the sample's time point label: pretreatment peripheral blood. The cohort comprised around 30 patients with locally advanced or metastatic urothelial carcinoma treated at Memorial Sloan Kettering on a trial protocol. Peripheral blood mononuclear cells were collected pretreatment and during treatment, with between 1 and 8 total time points obtained per patient. The Qiagen DNeasy Blood extraction kit was used to purify genomic DNA from total PBMCs and tumor samples. PBMCs were collected pretreatment and during treatment and were isolated and stored as previously described. The TCR sequence derives from a man aged 55 to 69 with urothelial cancer. This sample comprised PBMCs, obtained around atezolizumab (anti-PD-L1) treatment. The sequence is built from TRBV7-9 and TRBJ2-7; the D segment cannot be called with confidence. The base sequence is TGTGCCAGCAGCTTAGCCCGGCCGGGTCTCCACGAGCAGTACTTC. This codes for CASSLARPGLHEQYF.